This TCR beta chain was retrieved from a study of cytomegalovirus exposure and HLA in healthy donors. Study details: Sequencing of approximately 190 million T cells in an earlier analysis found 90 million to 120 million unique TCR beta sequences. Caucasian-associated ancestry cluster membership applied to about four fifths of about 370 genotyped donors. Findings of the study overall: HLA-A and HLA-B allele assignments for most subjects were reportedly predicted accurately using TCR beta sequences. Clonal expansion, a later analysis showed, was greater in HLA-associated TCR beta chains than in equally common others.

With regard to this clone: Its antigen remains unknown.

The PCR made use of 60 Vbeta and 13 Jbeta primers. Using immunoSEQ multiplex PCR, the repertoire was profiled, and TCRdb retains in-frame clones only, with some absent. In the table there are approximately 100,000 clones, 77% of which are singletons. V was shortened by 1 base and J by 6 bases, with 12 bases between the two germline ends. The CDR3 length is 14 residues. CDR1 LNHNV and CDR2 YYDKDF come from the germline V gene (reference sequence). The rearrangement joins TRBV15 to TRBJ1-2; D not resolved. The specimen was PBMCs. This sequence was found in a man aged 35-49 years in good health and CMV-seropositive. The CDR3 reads CATSRVPGDDGYTF. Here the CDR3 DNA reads TGTGCCACCAGCAGAGTCCCGGGAGATGATGGCTACACCTTC.